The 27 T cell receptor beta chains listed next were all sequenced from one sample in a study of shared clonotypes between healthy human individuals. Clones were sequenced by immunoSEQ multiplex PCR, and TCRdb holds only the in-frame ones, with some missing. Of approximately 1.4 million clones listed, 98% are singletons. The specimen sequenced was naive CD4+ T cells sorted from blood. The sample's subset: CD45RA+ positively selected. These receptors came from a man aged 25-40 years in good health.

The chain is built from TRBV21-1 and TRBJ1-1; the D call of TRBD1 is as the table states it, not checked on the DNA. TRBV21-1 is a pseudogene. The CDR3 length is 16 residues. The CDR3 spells CASSKRYRQGHTEAFF. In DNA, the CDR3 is TGTGCCAGCAGCAAAAGGTATAGACAGGGGCACACTGAAGCTTTCTTT.

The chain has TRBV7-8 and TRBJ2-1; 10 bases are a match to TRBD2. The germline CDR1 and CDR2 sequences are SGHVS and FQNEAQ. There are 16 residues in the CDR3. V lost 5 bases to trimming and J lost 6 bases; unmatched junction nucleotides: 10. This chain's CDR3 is CASSPPGTSVGNEQFF. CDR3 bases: TGTGCCAGCAGCCCGCCCGGGACTAGCGTAGGCAATGAGCAGTTCTTC.

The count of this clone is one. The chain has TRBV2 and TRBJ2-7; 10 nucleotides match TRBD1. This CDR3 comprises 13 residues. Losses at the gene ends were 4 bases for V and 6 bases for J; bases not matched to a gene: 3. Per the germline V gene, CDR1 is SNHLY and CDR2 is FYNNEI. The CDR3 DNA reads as TGTGCCAGCAGTGGGGACAGGGGCTCCGAGCAGTACTTC. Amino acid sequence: CASSGDRGSEQYF.

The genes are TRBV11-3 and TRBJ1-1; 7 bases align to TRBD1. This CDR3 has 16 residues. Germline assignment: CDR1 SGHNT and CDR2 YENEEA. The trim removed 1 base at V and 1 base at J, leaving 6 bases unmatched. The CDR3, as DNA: TGTGCCAGCAGCTTAGGGGGAGACAGGGAGAACACTGAAGCTTTCTTT. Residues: CASSLGGDRENTEAFF.

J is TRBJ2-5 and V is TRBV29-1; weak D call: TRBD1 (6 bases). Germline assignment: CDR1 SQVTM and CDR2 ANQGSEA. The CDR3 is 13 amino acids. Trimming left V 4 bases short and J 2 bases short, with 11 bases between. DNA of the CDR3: TGCAGCGTTGCGGGTAGGGGGCAAGAGACCCAGTACTTC. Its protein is CSVAGRGQETQYF. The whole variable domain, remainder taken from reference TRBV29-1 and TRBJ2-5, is SAVISQKPSRDICQRGTSLTIQCQVDSQVTMMFWYRQQPGQSLTLIATANQGSEATYESGFVIDKFPISRPNLTFSTLTVSNMSPEDSSIYLCSVAGRGQETQYFGPGTRLLVL.

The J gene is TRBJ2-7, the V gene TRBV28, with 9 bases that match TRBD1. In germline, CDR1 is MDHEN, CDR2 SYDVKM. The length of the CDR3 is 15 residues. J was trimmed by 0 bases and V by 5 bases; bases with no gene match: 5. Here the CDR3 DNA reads TGTGCCAGCAGTGTTCGGGACAGGGCCTCCTACGAGCAGTACTTC. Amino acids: CASSVRDRASYEQYF.

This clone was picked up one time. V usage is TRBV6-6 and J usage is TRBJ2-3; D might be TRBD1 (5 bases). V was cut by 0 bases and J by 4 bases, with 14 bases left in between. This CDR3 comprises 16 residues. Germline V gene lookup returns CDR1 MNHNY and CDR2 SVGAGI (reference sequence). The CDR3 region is CASSYSSLVGADTQYF. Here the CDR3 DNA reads TGTGCCAGCAGTTACTCGAGCTTAGTAGGGGCAGATACGCAGTATTTT.

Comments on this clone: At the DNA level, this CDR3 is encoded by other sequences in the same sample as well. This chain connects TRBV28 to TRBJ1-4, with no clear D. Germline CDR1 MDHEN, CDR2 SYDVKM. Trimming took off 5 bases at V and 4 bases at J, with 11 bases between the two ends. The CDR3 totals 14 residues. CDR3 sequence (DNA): TGTGCCAGCAGTCTAGGAGGTCTTAATGAAAAACTGTTTTTT. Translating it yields CASSLGGLNEKLFF.

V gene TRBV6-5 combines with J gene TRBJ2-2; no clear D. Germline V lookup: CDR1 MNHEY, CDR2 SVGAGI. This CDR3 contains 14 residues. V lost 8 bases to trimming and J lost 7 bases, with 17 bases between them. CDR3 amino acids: CASRLGSIGGELFF. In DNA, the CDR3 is TGTGCCAGCCGCCTTGGTTCGATCGGCGGGGAGCTGTTTTTT.

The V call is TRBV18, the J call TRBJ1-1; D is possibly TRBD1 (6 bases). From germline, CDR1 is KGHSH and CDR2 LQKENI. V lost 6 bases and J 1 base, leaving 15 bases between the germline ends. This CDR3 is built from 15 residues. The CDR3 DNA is TGTGCCAGCTCCCTTGCGGGGGCTTCGAACACTGAAGCTTTCTTT. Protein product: CASSLAGASNTEAFF.

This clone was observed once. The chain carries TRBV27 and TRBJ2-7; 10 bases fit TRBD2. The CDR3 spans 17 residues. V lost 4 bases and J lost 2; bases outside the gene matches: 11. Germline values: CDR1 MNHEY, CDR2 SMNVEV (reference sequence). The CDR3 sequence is CASSSLASGSHPYEQYF. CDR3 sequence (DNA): TGTGCCAGCAGTTCCTTGGCTAGCGGGAGCCATCCCTACGAGCAGTACTTC.

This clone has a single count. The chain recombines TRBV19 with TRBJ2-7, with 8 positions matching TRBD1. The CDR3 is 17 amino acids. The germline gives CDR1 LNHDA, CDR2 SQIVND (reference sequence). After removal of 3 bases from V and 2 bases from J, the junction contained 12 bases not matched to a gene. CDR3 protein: CASSILNVGTGPYEQYF. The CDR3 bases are TGTGCCAGTAGTATTCTTAATGTCGGGACAGGCCCCTACGAGCAGTACTTC.

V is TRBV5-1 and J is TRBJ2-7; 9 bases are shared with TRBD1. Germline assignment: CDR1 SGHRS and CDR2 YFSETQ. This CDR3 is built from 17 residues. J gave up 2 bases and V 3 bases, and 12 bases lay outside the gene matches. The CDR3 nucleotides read TGCGCCAGCAGCTCCGGCCCGGGACAGGGCGTAACCTACGAGCAGTACTTC. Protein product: CASSSGPGQGVTYEQYF. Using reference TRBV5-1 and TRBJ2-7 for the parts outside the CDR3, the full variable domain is KAGVTQTPRYLIKTRGQQVTLSCSPISGHRSVSWYQQTPGQGLQFLFEYFSETQRNKGNFPGRFSGRQFSNSRSEMNVSTLELGDSALYLCASSSGPGQGVTYEQYFGPGTRLTVT.

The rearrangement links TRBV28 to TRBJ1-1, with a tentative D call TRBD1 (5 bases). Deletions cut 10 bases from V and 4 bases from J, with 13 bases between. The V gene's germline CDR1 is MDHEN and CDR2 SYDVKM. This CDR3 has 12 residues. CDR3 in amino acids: CATWDPRTEAFF. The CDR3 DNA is TGTGCCACCTGGGACCCACGCACTGAAGCTTTCTTT.

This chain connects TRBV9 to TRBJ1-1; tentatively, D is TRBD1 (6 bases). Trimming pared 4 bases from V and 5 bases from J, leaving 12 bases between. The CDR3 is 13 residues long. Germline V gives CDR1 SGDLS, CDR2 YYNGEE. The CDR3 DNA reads TGTGCCAGCAGCTCAGGGGTGTTAACTGAAGCTTTCTTT. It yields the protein CASSSGVLTEAFF.

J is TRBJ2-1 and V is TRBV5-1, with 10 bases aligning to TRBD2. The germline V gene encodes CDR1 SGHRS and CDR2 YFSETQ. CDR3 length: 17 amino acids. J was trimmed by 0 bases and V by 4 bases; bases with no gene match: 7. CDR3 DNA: TGCGCCAGCAGCCCGCGAGCTAGCGGGAGCTCCTACAATGAGCAGTTCTTC. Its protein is CASSPRASGSSYNEQFF.

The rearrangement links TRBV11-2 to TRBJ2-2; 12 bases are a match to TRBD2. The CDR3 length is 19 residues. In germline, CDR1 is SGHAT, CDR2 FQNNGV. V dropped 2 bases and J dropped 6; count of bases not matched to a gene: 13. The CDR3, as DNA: TGTGCCAGCAGCTTACGGACTAGCGGGGTGAGGGAGATATCCGGGGAGCTGTTTTTT. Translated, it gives CASSLRTSGVREISGELFF.

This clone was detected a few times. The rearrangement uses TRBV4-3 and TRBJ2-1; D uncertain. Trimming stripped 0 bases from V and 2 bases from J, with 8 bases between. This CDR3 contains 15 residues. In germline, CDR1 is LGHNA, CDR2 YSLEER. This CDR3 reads CASSQEDIPYNEQFF. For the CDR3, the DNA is TGCGCCAGCAGCCAAGAGGATATCCCCTACAATGAGCAGTTCTTC.

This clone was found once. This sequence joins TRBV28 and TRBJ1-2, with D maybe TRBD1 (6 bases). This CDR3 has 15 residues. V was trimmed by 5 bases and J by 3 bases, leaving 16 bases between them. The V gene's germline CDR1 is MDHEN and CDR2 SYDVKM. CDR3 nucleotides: TGTGCCAGCAGTACCATGACAGGCCCCTACTATGGCTACACCTTC. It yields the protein CASSTMTGPYYGYTF.

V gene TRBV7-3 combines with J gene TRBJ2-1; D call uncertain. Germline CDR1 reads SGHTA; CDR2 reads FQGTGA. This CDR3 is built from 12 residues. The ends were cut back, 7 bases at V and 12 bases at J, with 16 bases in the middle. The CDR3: CASNFPGDPQFF. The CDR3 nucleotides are TGTGCCAGCAACTTTCCTGGAGACCCGCAGTTCTTC.

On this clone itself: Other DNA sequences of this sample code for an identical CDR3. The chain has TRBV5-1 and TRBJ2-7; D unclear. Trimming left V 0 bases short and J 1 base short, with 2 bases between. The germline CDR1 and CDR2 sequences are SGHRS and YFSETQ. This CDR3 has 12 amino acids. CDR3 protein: CASSLVSYEQYF. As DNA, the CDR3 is TGCGCCAGCAGCTTGGTTTCCTACGAGCAGTACTTC. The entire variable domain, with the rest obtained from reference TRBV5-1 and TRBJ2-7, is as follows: KAGVTQTPRYLIKTRGQQVTLSCSPISGHRSVSWYQQTPGQGLQFLFEYFSETQRNKGNFPGRFSGRQFSNSRSEMNVSTLELGDSALYLCASSLVSYEQYFGPGTRLTVT.

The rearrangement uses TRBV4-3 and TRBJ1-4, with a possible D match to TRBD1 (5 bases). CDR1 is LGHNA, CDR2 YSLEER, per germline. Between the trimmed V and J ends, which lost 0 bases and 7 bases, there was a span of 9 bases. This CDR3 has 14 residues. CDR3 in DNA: TGCGCCAGCAGCCAAGAGGGACTGGGTGAAAAACTGTTTTTT. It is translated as CASSQEGLGEKLFF.

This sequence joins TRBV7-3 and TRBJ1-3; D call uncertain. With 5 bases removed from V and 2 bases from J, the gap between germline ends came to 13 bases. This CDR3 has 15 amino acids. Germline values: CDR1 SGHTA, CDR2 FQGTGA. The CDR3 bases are TGTGCCAGCAGCCCCGGCGCGGGGACTGGAAACACCATATATTTT. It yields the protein CASSPGAGTGNTIYF.

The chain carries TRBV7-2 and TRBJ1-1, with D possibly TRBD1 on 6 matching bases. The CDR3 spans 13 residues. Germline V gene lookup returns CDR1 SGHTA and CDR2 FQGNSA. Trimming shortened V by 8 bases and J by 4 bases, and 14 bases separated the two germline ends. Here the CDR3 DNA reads TGTGCCAGCGGTCGTCGGGGGCCCACTGAAGCTTTCTTT. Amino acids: CASGRRGPTEAFF.

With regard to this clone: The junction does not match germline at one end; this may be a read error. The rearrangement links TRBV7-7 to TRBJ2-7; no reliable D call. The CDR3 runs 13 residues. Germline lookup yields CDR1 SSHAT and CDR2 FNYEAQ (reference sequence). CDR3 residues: CASSFSDGGEQYF. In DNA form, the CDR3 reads TGTGCTAGCAGCTTTTCAGACGGTGGAGAGCAGTACTTC.

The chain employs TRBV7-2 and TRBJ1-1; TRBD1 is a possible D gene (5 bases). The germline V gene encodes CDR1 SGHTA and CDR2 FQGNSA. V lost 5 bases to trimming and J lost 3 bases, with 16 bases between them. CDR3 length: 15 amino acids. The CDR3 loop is CASSPSTGVYTEAFF. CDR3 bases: TGTGCCAGCAGCCCATCTACGGGGGTGTACACTGAAGCTTTCTTT.

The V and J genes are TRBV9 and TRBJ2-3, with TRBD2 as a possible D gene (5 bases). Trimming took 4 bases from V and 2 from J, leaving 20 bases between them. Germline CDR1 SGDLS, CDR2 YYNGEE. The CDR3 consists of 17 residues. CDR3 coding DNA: TGTGCCAGCAGCTTCACCGCTCAGTACGGACTCACAGATACGCAGTATTTT. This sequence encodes CASSFTAQYGLTDTQYF.